This entry is about one T cell receptor (beta chain). Antigen unknown. This record comes from a study of T cells after yellow fever vaccination. Across the study: It was SMART-Seq v4 Ultra Low Input that prepared the fractions with low cell numbers.

Notes on the study in general: Primary-vaccination clones mostly resurfaced post-booster (about 95% CD4, about 87% CD8).

Germline V lookup: CDR1 SGHAT, CDR2 FQDESV (reference sequence). This CDR3 region has 14 residues. With 1 base removed from V and 1 base from J, the gap between germline ends came to 7 bases. TCRdb redid the calling of the 5' RACE reads with MiXCR, one entry per CDR3 protein. The data contain under 300,000 distinct CDR3 sequences, about 7.1% of them singletons. This sequence joins TRBV11-1 and TRBJ2-5; unclear D gene. The starting material was CD4+ T cells sorted from PBMCs, obtained 15 days after the yellow fever booster vaccination. This clonotype was obtained from a man aged 25-45 years who received the YFV17D yellow fever vaccine. CDR3 residues: CASSLGQIQETQYF. The CDR3, as DNA: TGTGCCAGCAGCTTAGGGCAGATCCAAGAGACCCAGTACTTC.